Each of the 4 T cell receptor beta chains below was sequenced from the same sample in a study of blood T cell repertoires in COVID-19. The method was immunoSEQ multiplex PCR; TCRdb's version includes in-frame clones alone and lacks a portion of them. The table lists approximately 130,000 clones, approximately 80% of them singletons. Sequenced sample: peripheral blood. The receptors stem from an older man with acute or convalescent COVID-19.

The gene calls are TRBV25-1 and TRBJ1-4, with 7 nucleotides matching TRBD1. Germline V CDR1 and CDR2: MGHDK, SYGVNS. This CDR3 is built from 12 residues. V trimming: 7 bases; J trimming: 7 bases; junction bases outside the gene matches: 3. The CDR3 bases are TGTGCCAGCAAACAGGGGTCTGAAAAACTGTTTTTT. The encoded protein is CASKQGSEKLFF.

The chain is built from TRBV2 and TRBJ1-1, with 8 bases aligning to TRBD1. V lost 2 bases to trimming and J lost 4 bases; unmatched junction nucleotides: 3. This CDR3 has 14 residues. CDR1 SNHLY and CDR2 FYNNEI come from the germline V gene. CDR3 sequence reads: CASSEQGAGTEAFF. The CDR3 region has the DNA TGTGCCAGCAGTGAACAGGGGGCGGGCACTGAAGCTTTCTTT.

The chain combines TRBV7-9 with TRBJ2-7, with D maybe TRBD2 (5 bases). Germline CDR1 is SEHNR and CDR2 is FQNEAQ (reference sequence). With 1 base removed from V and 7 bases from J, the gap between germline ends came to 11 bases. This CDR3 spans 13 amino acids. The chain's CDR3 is CASSLVEGREQYF. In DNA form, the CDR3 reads TGTGCCAGCAGCTTAGTCGAGGGCCGAGAGCAGTACTTC.

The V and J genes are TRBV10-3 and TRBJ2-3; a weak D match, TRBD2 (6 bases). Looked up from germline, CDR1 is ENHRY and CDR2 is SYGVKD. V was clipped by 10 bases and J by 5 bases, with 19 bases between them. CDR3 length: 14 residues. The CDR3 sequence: CATRPRGVGDTQYF. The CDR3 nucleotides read TGTGCCACCCGCCCCCGCGGGGTGGGAGATACGCAGTATTTT.